This T cell receptor beta chain appears in the sequencing data of a study of T cell responses to AZD1222 COVID-19 vaccine (dated by TCRdb to the early 2020s). Regarding the study in general: AZD1222 recipients with second doses at about 4 weeks or about 12 weeks were pooled, because spike-specific TCR depth and breadth did not differ between schedules. TCR sequencing was performed for over 230 trial participants, of whom approximately 200 were given two doses of AZD1222 and around 25 were given two doses of MenACWY control vaccine. Trial participants were enrolled by age into 18-55, 56-69 and 70-plus year subgroups, with approximately 150, 30 and 60 TCR-sequenced participants respectively. The full study reports these points: Vaccine-associated CD4 TCRs spanned the whole spike protein, with dominant responses in regions 160-218 and 743-854. In the small 56-69-year group, the increase in depth fell short of significance, most likely because of low power. Participants were mostly white British and included more females than males, and it was suggested by the authors that clonal diversity may have been underestimated. Because no samples from the day 14 peak response were available, repertoires could be characterized only after the peak T cell response. A significant rise in spike-specific TCR breadth and depth was observed after two AZD1222 doses relative to day 0 and relative to MenACWY recipients. Conclusions about previously exposed vaccinees are limited because only six or seven AZD1222 recipients were SARS-CoV-2 seropositive at baseline. Nearly half of unique spike-specific TCRs reportedly recognized epitopes outside regions mutated in the B.1.351 and B.1.1.7 variants.

The CDR3 regions of human TCRbeta chains were subjected to immunosequencing. The published analysis was carried out like this. TCRs in the repertoires were compared against a reference library of SARS-CoV-2-specific TCRs that had been generated with the MIRA antigen-specificity platform. Breadth was defined as the fraction of unique TCRs that were SARS-CoV-2-associated, and depth was defined as the fraction of total T cells that were SARS-CoV-2-associated. Each spike-specific TCR was assigned to its reactive spike region and to a CD4 or CD8 class using the MIRA data. Log10-transformed breadth and depth values were compared by one-way ANOVA with Sidak's multiple comparisons tests. Entries here come from immuneACCESS through TCRdb and include only in-frame sequences with V and J called. Some clones fail to appear in such tables; in the studies checked, an unresolved V gene covers under half of the shortfall, and the cause of the remainder is unknown. D and trimming come from the DNA, and the V and J calls and clone size come from that table. Within this sample are 45,000 to 55,000 clones, with around 84% of them counted one time only. The ten largest clones represent roughly 10% of the sample.

As encoded in the germline V gene, CDR1 is SGHRS while CDR2 is YFSETQ. The CDR3 has 13 amino acids, counting the end cysteine and phenylalanine. CDR3 DNA only is kept here, 39 bases in frame from base 1. V gives up 1 base and J gives up 0 bases, and the segment between their germline ends measures 2 bases. The sample's time point label, decoded: baseline before first vaccination. Vaccinee samples were obtained from the UK trials COV001 and COV002, which included a single-blind randomized controlled phase 2/3 trial of AZD1222 (ChAdOx1 nCoV-19) in healthy adults. Trial participant PBMC samples were collected at day 0 and day 28 after the second dose for TCRbeta chain sequencing. As concerns this clone: What antigen it recognizes has not been identified. Per-base qualities were not stored, and no clone one base away is much larger.

The TCR originated in an adult in good health. The rearrangement joined TRBV5-1 to TRBJ1-5; too little of a D gene remains to name it. The sample was peripheral blood, taken on day 0 of AZD1222 vaccination. The nucleotide sequence is TGCGCCAGCAGCTTGAATAGCAATCAGCCCCAGCATTTT. Its amino acids are CASSLNSNQPQHF.